The 14 T cell receptor beta chains below were found in one sample sequenced in a study of OX40 agonist ivuxolimab in advanced cancers. TCRdb keeps only in-frame clones here, not all; method: immunoSEQ multiplex PCR. The table includes about 48,000 clones, roughly 83% detected once. The specimen was CD4+ or CD8+ T cells sorted from blood, collected in a trial of the OX40 agonist ivuxolimab. All receptors derive from an adult with an advanced solid tumor such as melanoma, head and neck, liver or kidney cancer.

The chain uses TRBV5-4 and TRBJ2-5; 11 bases are shared with TRBD2. The DNA end is a closer match to TRBJ2-7, so the J assignment may be wrong. Germline CDR1 and CDR2: SGHNT and YYREEE (reference sequence). The CDR3 sequence is 13 residues long. The CDR3 here is CASRLAGGVEQYF. CDR3 nucleotide sequence: TGTGCCAGCAGGTTAGCGGGGGGGGTCGAGCAGTACTTC.

V is TRBV7-2 and J is TRBJ1-4; the D is unclear. The CDR3 is made up of 15 amino acids. The germline V gene has CDR1 SGHTA and CDR2 FQGNSA. Trimming cost V 5 bases and J 4 bases, with 14 bases left between them. The CDR3 DNA is TGTGCCAGCAGCAAACAACAGCTATTTAATGAAAAACTGTTTTTT. Translation: CASSKQQLFNEKLFF.

This rearrangement joins TRBV28 to TRBJ2-7; no firm D call. This CDR3 contains 12 residues. The germline V and J ends were trimmed by 5 bases and 6 bases, with 11 bases remaining between them. Germline loops: CDR1 MDHEN, CDR2 SYDVKM. This chain's CDR3 is CASSLPLAEQYF. The CDR3 DNA is TGTGCCAGCAGTCTACCTCTGGCCGAGCAGTACTTC.

This clone has only one observation. In nucleotides, the CDR3 is TGCGCCAGCAGTAACTACTACAATGAGCAGTTCTTC. It encodes CASSNYYNEQFF. The V gene is TRBV5-1, the J gene TRBJ2-1, with D unclear. The V gene's germline CDR1 is SGHRS and CDR2 YFSETQ. The CDR3 totals 12 residues. V lost 5 bases and J 3 bases, leaving 6 bases between the germline ends. The variable domain in full, with the rest retrieved from reference TRBV5-1 and TRBJ2-1, is KAGVTQTPRYLIKTRGQQVTLSCSPISGHRSVSWYQQTPGQGLQFLFEYFSETQRNKGNFPGRFSGRQFSNSRSEMNVSTLELGDSALYLCASSNYYNEQFFGPGTRLTVL.

This clone was seen only once. The V and J genes are TRBV5-4 and TRBJ2-1; 9 bases map to TRBD1. CDR1 is SGHNT, CDR2 YYREEE, per germline (reference sequence). J gave up 7 bases and V 3 bases, and 8 bases lay outside the gene matches. This CDR3 comprises 15 residues. The chain's CDR3 is CASSSGTGSQNEQFF. Written as DNA, the CDR3 is TGTGCCAGCAGCTCCGGGACAGGGAGCCAGAATGAGCAGTTCTTC.

This clone was observed once. The chain couples TRBV19 to TRBJ2-1, with 8 bases matching TRBD2. Germline assignment: CDR1 LNHDA and CDR2 SQIVND (reference sequence). With 5 bases clipped from V and 0 bases from J, the junction kept 9 bases outside the gene matches. The CDR3 runs 17 residues. The CDR3 protein is CASSFAGGRSSYNEQFF. Here the CDR3 DNA reads TGTGCCAGTAGTTTTGCGGGGGGTCGAAGCTCCTACAATGAGCAGTTCTTC.

The rearrangement joins TRBV5-1 to TRBJ2-1, with TRBD2 matching over 7 bases. Germline V gene data show CDR1 as SGHRS and CDR2 as YFSETQ. This CDR3 comprises 15 residues. V lost 0 bases to trimming and J lost 7 bases; unmatched junction nucleotides: 7. The CDR3 DNA sequence: TGCGCCAGCAGCTTGGTGGTAGCGGGTACGAATGAGCAGTTCTTC. Protein: CASSLVVAGTNEQFF.

V gene TRBV7-8 combines with J gene TRBJ2-3; 8 nucleotides agree with TRBD1. Germline V gene lookup returns CDR1 SGHVS and CDR2 FQNEAQ. V lost 2 bases and J lost 1; bases outside the gene matches: 5. The CDR3 has 16 residues. DNA of the CDR3: TGTGCCAGCAGCTTATTGGCAGGGGGCGGCACAGATACGCAGTATTTT. Protein sequence: CASSLLAGGGTDTQYF. Complete variable domain (other parts from reference TRBV7-8 and TRBJ2-3): GAGVSQSPRYKVAKRGQDVALRCDPISGHVSLFWYQQALGQGPEFLTYFQNEAQLDKSGLPSDRFFAERPEGSVSTLKIQRTQQEDSAVYLCASSLLAGGGTDTQYFGPGTRLTVL.

The V gene is TRBV9, the J gene TRBJ2-7, with D hard to call. Between the trimmed V and J ends, which lost 4 bases and 3 bases, there was a span of 8 bases. The CDR3 covers 12 residues. Germline-derived CDR1 and CDR2 are SGDLS and YYNGEE. For the CDR3, the DNA is TGTGCCAGCAGCTCAGACCTCTACGAGCAGTACTTC. Its translation is CASSSDLYEQYF.

J is TRBJ2-3 and V is TRBV29-1; maybe TRBD1 (5 bases). Germline V gives CDR1 SQVTM, CDR2 ANQGSEA. CDR3 length: 15 amino acids. V lost 4 bases and J lost 1, with 15 bases in between. The CDR3 sequence is CSVGVAAGRTDTQYF. CDR3 nucleotides: TGCAGCGTTGGAGTGGCGGCAGGGCGCACAGATACGCAGTATTTT.

The rearrangement links TRBV30 to TRBJ2-5, with a tentative D call TRBD2 (6 bases). This CDR3 spans 15 amino acids. Germline lookup yields CDR1 GTSNPN and CDR2 SVGIG (reference sequence). Trimming pared 2 bases from V and 7 bases from J, leaving 20 bases between. Written as DNA, the CDR3 is TGTGCCTGGAGTCTCCCGGGAGCCAGCCCCTGGACCCAGTACTTC. Translated: CAWSLPGASPWTQYF. Full variable domain (remainder filled in from reference TRBV30 and TRBJ2-5): SQTIHQWPATLVQPVGSPLSLECTVEGTSNPNLYWYRQAAGRGLQLLFYSVGIGQISSEVPQNLSASRPQDRQFILSSKKLLLSDSGFYLCAWSLPGASPWTQYFGPGTRLLVL.

This chain links TRBV4-1 with TRBJ2-1, with 13 bases aligning to TRBD2. Germline CDR1 is MGHRA and CDR2 is YSYEKL. This CDR3 spans 17 amino acids. Trimming removed 2 bases from V and 0 bases from J; junction bases left unmatched: 1. The CDR3 region has the DNA TGCGCCAGCAGCCAACGGACTAGCGGGAGCTCCTACAATGAGCAGTTCTTC. Protein sequence: CASSQRTSGSSYNEQFF.

This clone was seen just once. The gene calls are TRBV30 and TRBJ2-1, with 13 bases that match TRBD2. Germline CDR1 is GTSNPN and CDR2 is SVGIG (reference sequence). The CDR3 has 18 residues. The CDR3 sequence: CARGTGTSGKFAYNEQFF. The DNA of the CDR3 is TGTGCTCGGGGGACCGGGACTAGCGGGAAATTCGCCTACAATGAGCAGTTCTTC.

This chain links TRBV7-2 with TRBJ2-7, with 10 bases identical to TRBD1. Unmatched junction bases numbered 1, after V lost 3 bases and J lost 2 bases. Germline-derived CDR1 and CDR2 are SGHTA and FQGNSA. The CDR3 extends over 14 amino acids. The CDR3 spells CASSLGTGAYEQYF. The DNA of the CDR3 is TGTGCCAGCAGCTTGGGGACAGGGGCCTACGAGCAGTACTTC.